This entry features one T cell receptor (beta chain) sequence. Antigen: not known. The CDR3 contains 14 residues. V gave up 5 bases and J gave up 5 bases, with 14 bases separating them. Germline assignment: CDR1 SGHRS and CDR2 YFSETQ. This specimen belongs to a study of blood T cells in healthy people across ages. Study details: About one barcoded beta molecule per two T cells came from capture by template switching.

Alongside a J-beta primer mix, a sample-barcoded 5' primer served in a second PCR lasting about 7 to 12 cycles. Researchers report that a template-switch adaptor with 12 random nucleotides tagged each cDNA molecule. MiXCR was run by TCRdb on the 5' RACE reads, yielding one entry per CDR3 protein. Of roughly 1.5 million distinct CDR3 sequences listed, about 42% are singletons. Study outcomes and limitations: Older individuals had lower TCR beta diversity per million T cells (the decline was roughly linear). Changes seen in expanded clonotypes were possibly confounded by donor CMV status left unknown.

Sequenced material: blood. The chain couples TRBV5-1 to TRBJ1-5; the D is unclear. This TCR was sampled from a woman aged 18-29 years in good health. The CDR3 sequence: CASSPGMKDQPQHF. The CDR3 bases are TGCGCCAGCAGTCCCGGGATGAAAGATCAGCCCCAGCATTTT.